A selection of T cell receptor beta chains follows, all from one sample in a study of T cells in Graves' hyperthyroidism and ophthalmopathy. TCRdb processed the multiplex PCR reads anew with MiXCR; each CDR3 protein has one entry. The sample contains 550,000 to 650,000 distinct CDR3 sequences, 13% to 15% of which appear only once. Sequenced sample: blood. These receptors were taken from a woman between 35 and 50 years old with Graves' hyperthyroidism. The CDR3 runs from the conserved cysteine through the conserved F or W. D genes are given only for firm matches. Size is stated for part of the rows, as once, few or many counts, or as a class when the clone is expanded.

>TRBV9|TRBJ2-7|.|.
CASSLGPTGLYEQYF
TGTGCCAGCAGCCTAGGACCCACGGGGCTCTACGAGCAGTACTTC
>TRBV7-6|TRBJ2-1|TRBD2|few
CASSLEFRTSVNEQFF
TGTGCCAGCAGCTTAGAATTCAGGACTAGCGTGAATGAGCAGTTCTTC
>TRBV20-1|TRBJ2-3|TRBD2|many
CSAPTLAGELDTQYF
TGCAGTGCTCCAACACTAGCGGGAGAATTAGATACGCAGTATTTT
>TRBV2|TRBJ2-3|.|many
CASSDSGGTDTQYF
TGTGCCAGCAGTGATTCCGGGGGCACAGATACGCAGTATTTT
>TRBV28|TRBJ2-7|.|many
CASSLGATGTYEQYF
TGTGCCAGCAGTTTGGGGGCGACCGGTACCTACGAGCAGTACTTC
>TRBV19|TRBJ1-1|.|.
CASSIPGGSTEAFF
TGTGCCAGTAGTATACCGGGGGGTTCTACTGAAGCTTTCTTT
>TRBV7-9|TRBJ2-1|TRBD2|many
CASSFGLGLGNEQFF
TGTGCCAGCAGCTTCGGACTAGGCTTGGGGAATGAGCAGTTCTTC
>TRBV6-1|TRBJ1-5|.|.
CASTPTQDQPQHF
TGTGCCAGCACCCCGACCCAGGATCAGCCCCAGCATTTT
>TRBV10-3|TRBJ2-7|TRBD1|.
CAITGGGTGGPYEQYF
TGTGCCATCACCGGAGGGGGGACAGGGGGCCCCTACGAGCAGTACTTC
>TRBV20-1|TRBJ2-5|TRBD2|many
CSARGPGLAKETQYF
TGCAGTGCTAGAGGCCCAGGACTAGCCAAAGAGACCCAGTACTTC
>TRBV15|TRBJ2-5|TRBD2|many
CATSRAGGLAGDQETQYF
TGTGCCACCAGCAGAGCGGGGGGACTAGCGGGAGACCAAGAGACCCAGTACTTC
>TRBV11-2|TRBJ2-2|.|.
CASSIRQKFDSANTGELFF
TGTGCCAGCAGCATAAGACAGAAGTTTGATTCCGCGAACACCGGGGAGCTGTTTTTT
>TRBV6-1|TRBJ2-1|TRBD2|.
CASSPGTSGRGVYEQFF
TGTGCCAGCAGTCCCGGGACTAGCGGGAGAGGTGTTTACGAGCAGTTCTTC
>TRBV11-3|TRBJ2-1|.|many
CASSPDYNNEQFF
TGTGCCAGCAGCCCTGACTACAACAATGAGCAGTTCTTC
>TRBV2|TRBJ2-3|.|many
CASSERDTQYF
TGTGCCAGCAGTGAAAGGGATACGCAGTATTTT
>TRBV9|TRBJ2-1|TRBD1|many
CASSVIPGTANNEQFF
TGTGCCAGCAGCGTTATACCCGGGACAGCCAACAATGAGCAGTTCTTC
>TRBV4-1|TRBJ2-7|.|few
CASSTEVGVYEQYF
TGCGCCAGCTCAACCGAGGTCGGAGTCTACGAGCAGTACTTC
>TRBV4-1|TRBJ1-1|.|.
CASSPNGGLGTEAFF
TGCGCCAGCAGCCCAAACGGGGGGCTGGGCACTGAAGCTTTCTTT
>TRBV10-2|TRBJ2-3|TRBD1|.
CASGTGRSDTQYF
TGCGCCAGCGGGACAGGGAGATCAGATACGCAGTATTTT
>TRBV20-1|TRBJ2-3|TRBD2|.
CSARDLTSGRGADTQYF
TGCAGTGCTAGAGATTTAACTAGCGGGAGGGGTGCAGATACGCAGTATTTT
>TRBV24-1|TRBJ1-5|.|few
CATSDPGTSGNQPQHF
TGTGCCACCAGTGATCCCGGGACCTCCGGAAATCAGCCCCAGCATTTT
>TRBV12-3/TRBV12-4|TRBJ2-3|.|.
CASKESYTDTQYF
TGTGCCAGCAAGGAAAGCTACACAGATACGCAGTATTTT
>TRBV2|TRBJ1-4|.|.
CASSLLWTESNEKLVF
TGTGCCAGCAGTCTATTGTGGACGGAGTCTAATGAAAAACTGGTTTTT
>TRBV10-1|TRBJ2-2|TRBD1|.
CASSAEGQGMNTGELFF
TGCGCCAGCAGTGCGGAGGGACAGGGGATGAACACCGGGGAGCTGTTTTTT
>TRBV20-1|TRBJ1-5|TRBD1|few
CSATRQGTDYQPQHF
TGCAGTGCTACCCGACAGGGAACGGATTATCAGCCCCAGCATTTT
>TRBV15|TRBJ2-7|.|many
CATSRAGQIYEQYF
TGTGCCACCAGCAGGGCAGGGCAAATATACGAGCAGTACTTC
>TRBV9|TRBJ2-7|TRBD1|.
CASSVGGTGSTYEQYF
TGTGCCAGCAGCGTAGGGGGGACAGGATCGACCTACGAGCAGTACTTC
>TRBV7-2|TRBJ1-4|.|many
CASSLGSSEKLFF
TGTGCCAGCAGCTTAGGGTCGTCTGAAAAACTGTTTTTT
>TRBV29-1|TRBJ2-1|.|few
CSVEPGAIKNEQFF
TGCAGCGTTGAACCAGGGGCGATTAAGAATGAGCAGTTCTTC
>TRBV11-2|TRBJ1-4|.|few
CASSLTDGPNEKLFF
TGTGCCAGCAGCTTAACGGACGGCCCAAATGAAAAACTGTTTTTT
>TRBV9|TRBJ2-1|.|.
CASSPRSQVWDEQFF
TGTGCCAGCAGCCCCCGGTCGCAGGTTTGGGATGAGCAGTTCTTC
>TRBV28|TRBJ1-3|.|many
CASSPFPDGYLHSGNTIYF
TGTGCCAGCAGTCCTTTCCCGGACGGCTACCTTCACTCTGGAAACACCATATATTTT
>TRBV7-3|TRBJ2-3|.|many
CASSLKRTSSTDTQYF
TGTGCCAGCAGCTTAAAAAGGACGAGTAGCACAGATACGCAGTATTTT
>TRBV20-1|TRBJ1-3|.|once
CSASLRAGAGNTIYF
TGCAGTGCTAGCCTAAGGGCCGGGGCTGGAAACACCATATATTTT
>TRBV5-4|TRBJ2-5|TRBD1|.
CASSLFGTGNVETQYF
TGTGCCAGCAGCTTGTTCGGGACAGGGAATGTTGAGACCCAGTACTTC
>TRBV11-2|TRBJ2-7|.|many
CASSLVWQGPYEQYF
TGTGCCAGCAGCTTAGTTTGGCAGGGCCCCTACGAGCAGTACTTC
>TRBV20-1|TRBJ2-7|TRBD1|.
CSARDKIGQGAHEQYF
TGCAGTGCTAGAGATAAAATCGGACAGGGTGCCCACGAGCAGTACTTC
>TRBV4-1|TRBJ2-7|TRBD2|.
CASSQSRGRNWEQYF
TGCGCCAGCAGCCAATCCCGCGGGAGAAATTGGGAGCAGTACTTC
>TRBV11-3|TRBJ1-4|.|few
CASKRETNEKLFF
TGTGCCAGCAAGCGTGAAACTAATGAAAAACTGTTTTTT
>TRBV27|TRBJ2-3|TRBD2|many
CASSSAGGREQYF
TGTGCCAGCAGTTCAGCGGGAGGGCGGGAGCAGTATTTT
>TRBV4-1|TRBJ2-1|TRBD2|few
CASSRGTSGRNNEQFF
TGCGCCAGCAGCCGCGGGACTAGCGGGCGGAACAATGAGCAGTTCTTC
>TRBV5-6|TRBJ2-2|.|.
CASSLGENTGELFF
TGTGCCAGCAGCCTCGGAGAGAACACCGGGGAGCTGTTTTTT
>TRBV20-1|TRBJ2-3|TRBD2|many
CSVSPSGGTDTQYF
TGCAGTGTCAGCCCCTCGGGAGGTACAGATACGCAGTATTTT
>TRBV11-2|TRBJ2-3|.|many
CASSLIGPTDTQYF
TGTGCCAGCAGCTTAATTGGCCCCACAGATACGCAGTATTTT
>TRBV19|TRBJ2-2|.|once
CASSMWDNTGELFF
TGTGCCAGTAGTATGTGGGACAACACCGGGGAGCTGTTTTTT
>TRBV6-1|TRBJ1-4|TRBD1|few
CASSWTGFNEKLFF
TGTGCCAGCAGTTGGACAGGGTTTAATGAAAAACTGTTTTTT
>TRBV6-2/TRBV6-3|TRBJ2-1|.|few
CASSYRGAEGSYNEQFF
TGTGCCAGCAGTTACCGAGGTGCGGAGGGCTCCTACAATGAGCAGTTCTTC
>TRBV28|TRBJ2-7|.|few
CASSGASPPYEQYF
TGTGCCAGCTCCGGGGCTAGCCCTCCCTACGAGCAGTACTTC
>TRBV7-2|TRBJ2-5|.|.
CASTLGVKETQYF
TGTGCCAGTACTCTAGGCGTAAAAGAGACCCAGTACTTC